Listed here is a single T cell receptor beta chain. Use of 60 Vbeta and 13 Jbeta primers characterized the PCR. Repertoires were generated with immunoSEQ multiplex PCR, while TCRdb's copy carries only in-frame clones and drops some. The sample holds 140,000 or so clones, nearly 90% seen once. The source of the sample is a study of cytomegalovirus exposure and HLA in healthy donors. V lost 8 bases, J lost 2 bases, and 13 bases lay in between. Germline V CDR1 and CDR2: SNHLY, FYNNEI. The CDR3 loop spans 14 amino acids. Each donor's status was that of a healthy bone marrow donor. The V call is TRBV2, the J call TRBJ2-1, with D tentatively TRBD1 (5 bases). This sequence originates from a woman aged 40 to 55 in good health and CMV-seronegative. Sequencing was done on a sample of PBMCs. CDR3 nucleotide sequence: TGTGCCAGCCTAAACCGACAGACCTACAATGAGCAGTTCTTC. Translated, it gives CASLNRQTYNEQFF.